Shown below are 4 T cell receptor beta chains from a single sample sequenced in a study of T cell responses to AZD1222 COVID-19 vaccine (dated by TCRdb to 2020 to 2023). The time point tag for this specimen amounts to: about 28 days (+/-7) after the second vaccine dose. Libraries came from the immunoSEQ multiplex PCR assay. As stored in TCRdb, this immuneACCESS dataset retains in-frame rearrangements with V and J assigned. A fraction of the clones does not appear; measured against another copy, unresolved V genes explain less than half of the discrepancy, and the remainder lacks a known reason. This sample is represented by 75,000 to 85,000 clones; about nine tenths of them were singletons. The ten largest make up roughly 1.4% of the sample. The sample in question was peripheral blood, obtained 28 days after the second AZD1222 dose. These TCRs come from an adult who received the AZD1222 COVID-19 vaccine.

V gene TRBV19 combines with J gene TRBJ2-1; 9 bases line up with TRBD1. J gave up 7 bases and V 10 bases, and 11 bases lay outside the gene matches. Germline V CDR1 and CDR2: LNHDA, SQIVND (reference sequence). The CDR3 totals 14 residues. This CDR3 is CATLGQGLMNEQFF. In nucleotides, the CDR3 is TGTGCCACCTTGGGACAGGGCTTAATGAATGAGCAGTTCTTC.

This chain links TRBV28 with TRBJ2-7, with D unclear. The V end lost 1 base, the J end lost 7 bases, and 11 bases lay between the germline ends. Germline CDR1 MDHEN, CDR2 SYDVKM. The CDR3 is 13 amino acids. Here the CDR3 DNA reads TGTGCCAGCAGTTTATTTAAGGGCCAAGAGCAGTACTTC. Residues: CASSLFKGQEQYF.

The chain carries TRBV7-2 and TRBJ2-5, with D possibly TRBD2 on 5 matching bases. The V gene's germline CDR1 is SGHTA and CDR2 FQGNSA. The V end lost 5 bases, the J end lost 1 base, and 11 bases lay between the germline ends. The CDR3 is 14 residues long. The CDR3 DNA reads as TGTGCCAGCAGCGCACCCGGAGGCCAAGAGACCCAGTACTTC. Its protein product is CASSAPGGQETQYF.

CDR3 bases: TGTGCCAGCAGCTGGGACGGTGGCTCCTACAATGAGCAGTTCTTC. It codes for CASSWDGGSYNEQFF. The chain carries TRBV5-5 and TRBJ2-1; D may correspond to TRBD1 or TRBD2 (5 bases each). V was cut by 3 bases and J by 0 bases, with 10 bases left in between. CDR1 is SGHKS and CDR2 is YYEKEE in the germline V gene (reference sequence). The CDR3 contains 15 residues.